Below, 19 T cell receptor beta chains from the same sample are listed, as sequenced in a study of response to subunit inactivated influenza vaccine. TCRdb analysed the RT-PCR reads with MiXCR anew, one entry per CDR3 protein. The repertoire has about 190,000 distinct CDR3 sequences, 14% of them found once; the top ten carry about 26%. Sequences were derived from CD8+ T cells sorted from PBMCs, sampled 5 days after vaccination. The receptors come from a man in his fifties or sixties who received an inactivated influenza vaccine.

This clonotype was counted ten times or more. This chain links TRBV20-1 with TRBJ2-1; TRBD2 agrees at 11 bases. The CDR3 has 16 amino acids. With V trimmed by 4 bases and J by 6 bases, 11 bases remained unmatched. Germline V gene lookup returns CDR1 DFQATT and CDR2 SNEGSKA (reference sequence). The CDR3 coding sequence is TGCAGTGCTAACCCCTCCACTAGCGGGAGTGCCAATGAGCAGTTCTTC. It encodes CSANPSTSGSANEQFF.

This clonotype was seen a few times. The chain carries TRBV30 and TRBJ2-7; D possibly corresponds to TRBD2 (5 bases). Trimming stripped 2 bases from V and 2 bases from J, with 7 bases between. Germline V gene sequence: CDR1 GTSNPN, CDR2 SVGIG (reference sequence). This CDR3 is 12 amino acids long. The CDR3 protein is CAWSPSPYEQYF. For the CDR3, the DNA is TGTGCCTGGAGTCCTAGCCCCTACGAGCAGTACTTC.

This clonotype occurred a few times. The J gene is TRBJ2-3, the V gene TRBV12-3 or TRBV12-4; 10 bases align to TRBD1. The CDR3 is made up of 15 amino acids. Unmatched junction bases numbered 3, after V lost 5 bases and J lost 1 base. CDR3 residues: CASSPGTGGTDTQYF. In nucleotides, the CDR3 is TGTGCCAGCAGTCCTGGGACAGGGGGCACAGATACGCAGTATTTT.

There are a few counts of this clonotype. The rearrangement links TRBV6-2 or TRBV6-3 to TRBJ2-7; D perhaps matches TRBD1 (6 bases). Trimming stripped 6 bases from V and 0 bases from J, with 15 bases between. CDR3 length: 15 residues. CDR1 MNHEY and CDR2 SVGEGT come from the germline V gene. Here the CDR3 reads CASSAGTRSSYEQYF. The CDR3, as DNA: TGTGCCAGCAGCGCCGGGACAAGGAGCTCCTACGAGCAGTACTTC.

In this sample, this clonotype turned up a few times. The chain employs TRBV20-1 and TRBJ1-2; D not resolved. Germline loops: CDR1 DFQATT, CDR2 SNEGSKA (reference sequence). There are 13 residues in the CDR3. V lost 0 bases and J 0 bases, leaving 5 bases between the germline ends. This CDR3 is CSARDAANYGYTF. The DNA for the CDR3 is TGCAGTGCTAGAGATGCTGCTAACTATGGCTACACCTTC.

CDR3: CASSQGQGYQPQHF. CDR3 bases: TGTGCCAGCAGCCAGGGACAGGGTTATCAGCCCCAGCATTTT. V is TRBV7-9 and J is TRBJ1-5, with 9 bases that match TRBD1. V was clipped by 5 bases and J by 5 bases; unmatched bases: 4. There are 14 residues in the CDR3. The V gene's germline CDR1 is SEHNR and CDR2 FQNEAQ (reference sequence). Looking up the rest from reference TRBV7-9 and TRBJ1-5 gives the full variable domain: DTGVSQNPRHKITKRGQNVTFRCDPISEHNRLYWYRQTLGQGPEFLTYFQNEAQLEKSRLLSDRFSAERPKGSFSTLEIQRTEQGDSAMYLCASSQGQGYQPQHFGDGTRLSIL.

The genes are TRBV6-5 and TRBJ2-7; no reliable D call. Trimming removed 1 base at V and 2 bases at J, with 9 bases between. The germline gives CDR1 MNHEY, CDR2 SVGAGI. The CDR3 consists of 14 residues. The CDR3 DNA sequence: TGTGCCAGCAGTTACTATGACGGCACCTACGAGCAGTACTTC. This codes for CASSYYDGTYEQYF.

This clonotype was detected only a few times. The chain links TRBV27 to TRBJ2-7, with D maybe TRBD2 (5 bases). Germline loops: CDR1 MNHEY, CDR2 SMNVEV (reference sequence). V was pared by 3 bases and J by 5 bases, with 14 bases between. The CDR3 loop spans 14 amino acids. The CDR3 reads CASSFGLPPNEQYF. The CDR3 coding sequence is TGTGCCAGCAGTTTTGGACTCCCCCCCAACGAGCAGTACTTC.

J is TRBJ2-5 and V is TRBV6-1, with TRBD2 as a possible D gene (6 bases). The V gene lost 5 bases and the J gene lost 2 bases, with 15 bases spanning the gap. Germline CDR1 and CDR2: MNHNS and SASEGT. The CDR3 contains 15 residues. CDR3 nucleotides: TGTGCCAGCAGTACAACCCTAGCGAAACAAGAGACCCAGTACTTC. It codes for CASSTTLAKQETQYF.

The chain is built from TRBV5-1 and TRBJ2-7; 7 bases are shared with TRBD1. Trimming removed 2 bases from V and 3 bases from J; junction bases left unmatched: 8. Per the germline V gene, CDR1 is SGHRS and CDR2 is YFSETQ. CDR3 size: 15 residues. CDR3 sequence (DNA): TGCGCCAGCAGCTTCTACGAGCAGGGGGTCTACGAGCAGTACTTC. This sequence encodes CASSFYEQGVYEQYF.

The genes are TRBV5-1 and TRBJ2-7; 7 bases are shared with TRBD1. With V trimmed by 0 bases and J by 1 base, 4 bases remained unmatched. Germline V gene lookup returns CDR1 SGHRS and CDR2 YFSETQ. The length of the CDR3 is 15 residues. CDR3 region: CASSLEGQTSYEQYF. The CDR3 bases are TGCGCCAGCAGCTTGGAGGGACAGACGTCCTACGAGCAGTACTTC.

This clonotype has a count of ten or more. V and J are TRBV6-5 and TRBJ2-1, with D maybe TRBD1 (6 bases). Deletions cut 2 bases from V and 3 bases from J, with 11 bases between. The CDR3 sequence is 15 residues long. Germline assignment: CDR1 MNHEY and CDR2 SVGAGI. CDR3 sequence (DNA): TGTGCCAGCAGTTACATTACAGGGAGCTACAATGAGCAGTTCTTC. It is translated as CASSYITGSYNEQFF.

V usage is TRBV12-3 or TRBV12-4 and J usage is TRBJ2-7; the D gene is possibly TRBD1 (8 bases). CDR3 length equals 12 residues. V lost 6 bases, J lost 9 bases, and 15 bases lay in between. CDR3 sequence reads: CASRMTGEGQYF. The CDR3 region has the DNA TGTGCCAGCAGGATGACAGGGGAGGGGCAGTACTTC.

This clonotype appeared many times. The chain has TRBV2 and TRBJ1-1; possibly TRBD1 for D (5 bases). The germline V and J ends were trimmed by 8 bases and 0 bases, with 16 bases remaining between them. The germline V gene encodes CDR1 SNHLY and CDR2 FYNNEI. The CDR3 contains 15 residues. The CDR3 DNA is TGTGCCAGCGTGCAGGGACTACTAATGAACACTGAAGCTTTCTTT. Translation gives CASVQGLLMNTEAFF.

This clonotype was seen a few times. The V call is TRBV28, the J call TRBJ2-4; D is perhaps TRBD1 or TRBD2 (5 bases each). Germline CDR1 MDHEN, CDR2 SYDVKM. The CDR3 has 15 residues. Trimming pared 2 bases from V and 3 bases from J, leaving 11 bases between. The CDR3 here is CASSLAGTVKNIQYF. The CDR3 region has the DNA TGTGCCAGCAGTTTAGCCGGGACGGTCAAAAACATTCAGTACTTC.

There are a few counts of this clonotype. This chain joins TRBV7-9 and TRBJ2-1; D might be TRBD1 (5 bases). The germline CDR1 and CDR2 sequences are SEHNR and FQNEAQ (reference sequence). V lost 7 bases and J lost 4, with 14 bases in between. The CDR3 has 14 residues. The CDR3 is CASNLDSFYNEQFF. The CDR3 DNA reads TGTGCCAGCAACCTAGACAGTTTTTACAATGAGCAGTTCTTC. The whole variable domain, filled in from reference TRBV7-9 and TRBJ2-1, reads DTGVSQNPRHKITKRGQNVTFRCDPISEHNRLYWYRQTLGQGPEFLTYFQNEAQLEKSRLLSDRFSAERPKGSFSTLEIQRTEQGDSAMYLCASNLDSFYNEQFFGPGTRLTVL.

This clonotype was seen a few times. This sequence joins TRBV7-9 and TRBJ1-4; D is possibly TRBD1 (6 bases). The CDR3 sequence is 16 residues long. Trimming left V 5 bases short and J 8 bases short, with 21 bases between. Germline loops: CDR1 SEHNR, CDR2 FQNEAQ (reference sequence). CDR3 sequence reads: CASSPGSGGLGEKLFF. CDR3 sequence (DNA): TGTGCCAGCAGCCCCGGTTCGGGGGGCTTGGGGGAAAAACTGTTTTTT.

This clonotype was counted only a few times. The genes are TRBV6-2 or TRBV6-3 and TRBJ2-3; tentatively, D is TRBD2 (6 bases). The CDR3 is 16 residues long. Germline V CDR1 and CDR2: MNHEY, SVGEGT. V was pared by 7 bases and J by 6 bases, with 23 bases between. In DNA form, the CDR3 reads TGTGCCAGCACCTACACGGGGGAGACTTGGTTGGATACGCAGTATTTT. Protein: CASTYTGETWLDTQYF.

V gene TRBV4-2 combines with J gene TRBJ1-1; D gene uncertain. The germline V and J ends were trimmed by 3 bases and 1 base, with 6 bases remaining between them. CDR3 size: 13 residues. In germline, CDR1 is LGHNA, CDR2 YNFKEQ. The CDR3 loop reads CASSHPGNTEAFF. The CDR3 region has the DNA TGTGCCAGCAGCCATCCGGGGAACACTGAAGCTTTCTTT.